This T cell receptor (beta chain) comes out of a study of T cells in localized non-small cell lung cancer. Regarding the study as a whole: Only one tumor region was sequenced, so heterogeneity remains possible. A median about 54 of the top 100 tumor clones appeared in adjacent lung. Higher blood T cell density tracked longer overall survival.

A word on this clone: Its matching antigen is unknown.

Measured with immunoSEQ multiplex PCR; TCRdb has only the in-frame clones, and not every one. The repertoire has roughly 16,000 clones, 89% of them found once; the top ten carry around a quarter. Germline-derived CDR1 and CDR2 are SGHRS and YFSETQ. V was clipped by 4 bases and J by 2 bases, with 18 bases between them. CDR3 length: 16 residues. Sequencing was performed on peripheral blood, taken before any cancer treatment. This clonotype originated in a female donor of 60 years or more with stage III squamous cell lung carcinoma. The chain is built from TRBV5-1 and TRBJ1-2, with D perhaps TRBD1 (6 bases). The CDR3 DNA sequence: TGCGCCAGCAGCGACCTCTCTGGGGGCCCGAACTATGGCTACACCTTC. This sequence encodes CASSDLSGGPNYGYTF.